This is a list of T cell receptor beta chains from one sample in a study of early stage breast cancer tumors. Assay used: immunoSEQ multiplex PCR; TCRdb lists only in-frame clones, some missing. The sample lists fewer than 75,000 clones, over 60% seen once, with roughly 3.4% in the top ten. Sequenced input: blood. These receptors were obtained from a person in their thirties with breast cancer. The CDR3 runs from the conserved cysteine through the conserved F or W. The D gene is left open where the match is weak. The listing skips clone size in some rows; elsewhere it reads once, few, many or a size class.

d_call	v_call	j_call	clone_size	cdr3_length	cdr3_nt	cdr3_aa
-	TRBV7-8	TRBJ2-7	-	14	TGTGCCAGCAGCTACACCCTAGCTCCCTACGAGCAGTACTTC	CASSYTLAPYEQYF
TRBD1	TRBV29-1	TRBJ2-7	-	15	TGCAGCGTTGAAGGACGGGCAGGGGGATCCTACGAGCAGTACTTC	CSVEGRAGGSYEQYF
TRBD1	TRBV11-2	TRBJ2-4	few	16	TGTGCCAGCAGCTTCTCCGGGACAGGGGGCGAAAACATTCAGTACTTC	CASSFSGTGGENIQYF
-	TRBV30	TRBJ1-3	-	15	TGTGCCTGGAGTGTATTACATCGCTCTGGAAACACCATATATTTT	CAWSVLHRSGNTIYF
-	TRBV5-6	TRBJ2-7	-	16	TGTGCCAGCAGCGATGGTACCGGGGCAGGGGCCCGGGAGCAGTACTTC	CASSDGTGAGAREQYF
-	TRBV5-6	TRBJ2-7	once	13	TGTGCCAGCAGCTTGTACAGTCCCTACGAGCAGTACTTC	CASSLYSPYEQYF
-	TRBV14	TRBJ1-1	few	11	TGTGCCAGCAGCCAAGGACAGACAGCTTTCTTT	CASSQGQTAFF
TRBD2	TRBV5-8	TRBJ2-1	-	15	TGTGCCAGCAGCTTGGGCGGGAGGGCCTACAATGAGCAGTTCTTC	CASSLGGRAYNEQFF
-	TRBV7-2	TRBJ2-2	-	15	TGTGCCAGCAGCTTGACGAGGCCGGACACCGGGGAGCTGTTTTTT	CASSLTRPDTGELFF
TRBD2	TRBV27	TRBJ2-7	once	16	TGTGCCAGCAGTGGCGGACTAGCGGGAGCCTCCTACGAGCAGTACTTC	CASSGGLAGASYEQYF
-	TRBV11-2	TRBJ1-3	-	17	TGTGCCAGCAGCCCCTTGTTGGTCGGAGTCTCTGGAAACACCATATATTTT	CASSPLLVGVSGNTIYF